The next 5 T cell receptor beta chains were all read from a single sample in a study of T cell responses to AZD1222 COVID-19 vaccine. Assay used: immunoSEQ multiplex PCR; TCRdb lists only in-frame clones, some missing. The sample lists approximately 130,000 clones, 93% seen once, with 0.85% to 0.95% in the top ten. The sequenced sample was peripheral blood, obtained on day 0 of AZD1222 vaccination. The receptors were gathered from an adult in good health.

The DNA for the CDR3 is TGTGCCAGCAGCCCAGCCGGGACTAACTACGAGCAGTACTTC. This sequence encodes CASSPAGTNYEQYF. The V call is TRBV7-3, the J call TRBJ2-7; 7 nucleotides line up with TRBD2. This CDR3 is 14 amino acids long. Trimming took 5 bases from V and 3 from J; bases not matched to a gene: 7. Germline V lookup: CDR1 SGHTA, CDR2 FQGTGA.

The CDR3 DNA reads as TGTGCCAGCAGTTTCCTTGGTGGGGGGAAAAACTATGGCTACACCTTC. This encodes CASSFLGGGKNYGYTF. V and J are TRBV27 and TRBJ1-2; tentative D call: TRBD1 (5 bases). Trimming shortened V by 3 bases and J by 2 bases, and 16 bases separated the two germline ends. The germline V gene has CDR1 MNHEY and CDR2 SMNVEV (reference sequence). The CDR3 extends over 16 amino acids.

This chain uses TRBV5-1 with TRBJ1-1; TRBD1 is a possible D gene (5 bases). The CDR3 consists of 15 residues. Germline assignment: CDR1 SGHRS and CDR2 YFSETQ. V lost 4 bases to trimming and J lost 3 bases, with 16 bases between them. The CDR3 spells CASSGISGGYTEAFF. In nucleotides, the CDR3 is TGCGCCAGCAGCGGAATAAGTGGGGGGTACACTGAAGCTTTCTTT. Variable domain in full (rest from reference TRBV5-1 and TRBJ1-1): KAGVTQTPRYLIKTRGQQVTLSCSPISGHRSVSWYQQTPGQGLQFLFEYFSETQRNKGNFPGRFSGRQFSNSRSEMNVSTLELGDSALYLCASSGISGGYTEAFFGQGTRLTVV.

This CDR3 is CASSLAGQGVPGKLFF. For the CDR3, the DNA is TGTGCCAGCAGCTTAGCCGGGCAGGGTGTCCCTGGAAAACTGTTTTTT. V is TRBV11-2 and J is TRBJ1-4; possibly TRBD1 for D (5 bases). Trimming pared 1 base from V and 10 bases from J, leaving 19 bases between. The germline V gene encodes CDR1 SGHAT and CDR2 FQNNGV. The CDR3 has 16 residues.

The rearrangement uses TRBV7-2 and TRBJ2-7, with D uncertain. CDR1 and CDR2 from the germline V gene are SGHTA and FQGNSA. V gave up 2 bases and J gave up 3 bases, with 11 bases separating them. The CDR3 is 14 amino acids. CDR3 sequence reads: CASSLSPMGYEQYF. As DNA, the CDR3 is TGTGCCAGCAGCTTAAGCCCTATGGGCTACGAGCAGTACTTC.